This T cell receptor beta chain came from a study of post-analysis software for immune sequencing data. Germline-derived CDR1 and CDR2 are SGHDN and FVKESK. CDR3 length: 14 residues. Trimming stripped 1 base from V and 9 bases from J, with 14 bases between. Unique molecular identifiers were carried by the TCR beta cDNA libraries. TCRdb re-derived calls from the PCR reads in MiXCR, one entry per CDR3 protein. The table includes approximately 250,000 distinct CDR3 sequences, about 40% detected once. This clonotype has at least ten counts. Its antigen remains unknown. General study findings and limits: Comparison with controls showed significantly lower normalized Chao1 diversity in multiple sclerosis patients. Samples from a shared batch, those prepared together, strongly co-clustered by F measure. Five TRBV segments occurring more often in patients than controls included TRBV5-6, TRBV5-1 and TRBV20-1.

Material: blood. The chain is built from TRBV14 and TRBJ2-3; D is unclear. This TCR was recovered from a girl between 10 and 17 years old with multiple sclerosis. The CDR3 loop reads CASSQASNPRTQYF. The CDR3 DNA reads TGTGCCAGCAGCCAAGCAAGTAACCCACGGACGCAGTATTTT.